This paragraph covers one T cell receptor beta chain sequence. Germline is not matched at one junction end, which may reflect a read error. The sample comes from a study of blood T cells in healthy people across ages. Primed by a sample-barcoded 5' primer and a J-beta primer mix, a second PCR proceeded for about 7 to 11 cycles. Each CDR3 protein gets one entry after TCRdb re-called the 5' RACE reads with MiXCR. This sample has roughly 800,000 distinct CDR3 sequences; 58% occur once, and the top ten carry around 20%. The material sequenced was blood. The receptor was derived from a man aged 25 to 45 in good health.

The CDR3 loop reads CTSSQDLLASGKNIQYF. CDR3 coding DNA: TGTACCAGCAGCCAGGATTTGCTAGCTTCGGGCAAAAACATTCAGTACTTC. This chain connects TRBV4-2 to TRBJ2-4; maybe TRBD2 (5 bases). Germline CDR1 and CDR2: LGHNA and YNFKEQ. This CDR3 has 17 amino acids.